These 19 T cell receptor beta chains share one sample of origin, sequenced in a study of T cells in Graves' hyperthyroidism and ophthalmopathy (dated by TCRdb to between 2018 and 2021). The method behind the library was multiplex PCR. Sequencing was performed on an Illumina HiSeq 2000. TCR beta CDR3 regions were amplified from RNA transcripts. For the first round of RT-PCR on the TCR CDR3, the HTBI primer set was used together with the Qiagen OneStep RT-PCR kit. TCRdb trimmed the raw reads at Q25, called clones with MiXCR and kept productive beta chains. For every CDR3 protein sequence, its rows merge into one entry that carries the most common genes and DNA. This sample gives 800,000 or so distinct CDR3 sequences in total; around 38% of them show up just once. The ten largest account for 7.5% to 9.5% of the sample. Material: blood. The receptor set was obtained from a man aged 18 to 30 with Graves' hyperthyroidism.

CDR3 sequence (DNA): TGTGCCGCAGGGGTCCCCGCCTCCGCGGCCAACGTCCTGACTTTC. Amino acid sequence: CAAGVPASAANVLTF. This chain joins TRBV7-9 and TRBJ2-6; D possibly corresponds to TRBD1 (6 bases). Between the trimmed V and J ends, which lost 11 bases and 6 bases, there was a span of 20 bases. The CDR3 runs to 15 residues. CDR1 is SEHNR and CDR2 is FQNEAQ in the germline V gene (reference sequence).

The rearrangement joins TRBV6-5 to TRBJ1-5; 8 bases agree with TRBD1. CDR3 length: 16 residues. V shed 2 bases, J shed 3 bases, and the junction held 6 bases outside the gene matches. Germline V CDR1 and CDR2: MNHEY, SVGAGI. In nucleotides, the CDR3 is TGTGCCAGCAGTTACCCGGACAGGGCCATCAATCAGCCCCAGCATTTT. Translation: CASSYPDRAINQPQHF.

In DNA form, the CDR3 reads TGTGCCAGCAGTTTACCTACAGGGGGTGAGGACACTGAAGCTTTCTTT. Amino acid sequence: CASSLPTGGEDTEAFF. The chain uses TRBV12-3 or TRBV12-4 and TRBJ1-1; 8 bases agree with TRBD1. The junction had 8 bases not matched to a gene; V was cut back by 2 bases and J by 3 bases. This CDR3 contains 16 residues.

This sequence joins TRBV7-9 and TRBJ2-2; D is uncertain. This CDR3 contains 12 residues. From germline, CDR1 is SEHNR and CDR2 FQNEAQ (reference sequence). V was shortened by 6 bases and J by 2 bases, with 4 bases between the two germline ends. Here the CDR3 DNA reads TGTGCCAGCAGGTCCAACACCGGGGAGCTGTTTTTT. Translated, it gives CASRSNTGELFF.

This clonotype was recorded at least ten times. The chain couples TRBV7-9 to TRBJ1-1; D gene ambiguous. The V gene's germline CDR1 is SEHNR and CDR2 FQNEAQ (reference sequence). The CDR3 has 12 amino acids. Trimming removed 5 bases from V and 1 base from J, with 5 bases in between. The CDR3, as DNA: TGTGCCAGCAGCCAAACGAACACTGAAGCTTTCTTT. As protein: CASSQTNTEAFF. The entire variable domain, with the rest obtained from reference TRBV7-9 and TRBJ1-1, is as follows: DTGVSQNPRHKITKRGQNVTFRCDPISEHNRLYWYRQTLGQGPEFLTYFQNEAQLEKSRLLSDRFSAERPKGSFSTLEIQRTEQGDSAMYLCASSQTNTEAFFGQGTRLTVV.

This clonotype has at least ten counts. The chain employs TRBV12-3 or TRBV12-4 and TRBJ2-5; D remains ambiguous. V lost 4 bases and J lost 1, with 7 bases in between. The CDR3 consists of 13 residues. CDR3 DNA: TGTGCCAGCAGTTCCCCTGGCCAAGAGACCCAGTACTTC. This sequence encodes CASSSPGQETQYF.

CDR3 in amino acids: CASSVYRDRGGNTEAFF. The CDR3 DNA sequence: TGTGCCAGCAGCGTTTACCGGGACAGGGGAGGGAACACTGAAGCTTTCTTT. V usage is TRBV9 and J usage is TRBJ1-1, with 10 bases aligning to TRBD1. In germline, CDR1 is SGDLS, CDR2 YYNGEE. The V and J ends lost 2 bases and 1 base, in that order; junction bases with no gene match: 8. CDR3 length equals 17 residues. Full variable domain (remainder filled in from reference TRBV9 and TRBJ1-1): DSGVTQTPKHLITATGQRVTLRCSPRSGDLSVYWYQQSLDQGLQFLIQYYNGEERAKGNILERFSAQQFPDLHSELNLSSLELGDSALYFCASSVYRDRGGNTEAFFGQGTRLTVV.

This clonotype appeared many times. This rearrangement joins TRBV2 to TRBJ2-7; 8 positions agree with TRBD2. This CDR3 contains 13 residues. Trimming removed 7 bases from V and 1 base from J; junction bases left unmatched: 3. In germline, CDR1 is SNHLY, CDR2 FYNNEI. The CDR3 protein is CASTQRESYEQYF. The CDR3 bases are TGTGCCAGCACACAGCGGGAGTCCTACGAGCAGTACTTC.

For the CDR3, the DNA is TGTGCCAGCACCCGGGACAGGGATAACTACGAGCAGTACTTC. Amino acids: CASTRDRDNYEQYF. This chain joins TRBV7-2 and TRBJ2-7, with 9 bases matching TRBD1. CDR1 is SGHTA and CDR2 is FQGNSA in the germline V gene. After removal of 7 bases from V and 3 bases from J, the junction contained 7 bases not matched to a gene. This CDR3 is 14 amino acids long.

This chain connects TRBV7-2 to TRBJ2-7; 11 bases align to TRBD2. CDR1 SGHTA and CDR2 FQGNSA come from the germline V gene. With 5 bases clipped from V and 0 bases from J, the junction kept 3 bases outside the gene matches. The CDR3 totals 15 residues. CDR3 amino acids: CASSPTSGDSYEQYF. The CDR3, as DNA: TGTGCCAGCAGCCCGACTAGCGGGGACTCCTACGAGCAGTACTTC.

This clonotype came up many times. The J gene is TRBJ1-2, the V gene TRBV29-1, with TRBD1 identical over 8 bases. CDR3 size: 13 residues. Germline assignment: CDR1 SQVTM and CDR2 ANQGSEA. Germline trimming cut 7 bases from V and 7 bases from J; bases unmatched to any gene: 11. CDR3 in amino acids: CSGMTGVVSGYTF. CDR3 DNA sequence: TGCAGCGGCATGACAGGGGTAGTCAGTGGCTACACCTTC. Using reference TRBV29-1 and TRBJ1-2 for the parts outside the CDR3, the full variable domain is SAVISQKPSRDICQRGTSLTIQCQVDSQVTMMFWYRQQPGQSLTLIATANQGSEATYESGFVIDKFPISRPNLTFSTLTVSNMSPEDSSIYLCSGMTGVVSGYTFGSGTRLTVV.

CDR3 loop: CASSSLRTVKAYEQYF. The CDR3 DNA is TGTGCCAGCAGTTCGCTCCGGACAGTAAAAGCCTACGAGCAGTACTTC. The chain carries TRBV12-3 or TRBV12-4 and TRBJ2-7; D might be TRBD1 (6 bases). The CDR3 is 16 amino acids. Trimming took 4 bases from V and 2 from J, leaving 18 bases between them.

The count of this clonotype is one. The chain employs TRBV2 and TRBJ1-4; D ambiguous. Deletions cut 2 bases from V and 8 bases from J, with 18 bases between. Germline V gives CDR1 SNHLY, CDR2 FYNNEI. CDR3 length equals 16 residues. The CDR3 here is CASSEIIVAFGEKLFF. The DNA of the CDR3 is TGTGCCAGCAGTGAAATTATAGTGGCCTTCGGGGAAAAACTGTTTTTT.

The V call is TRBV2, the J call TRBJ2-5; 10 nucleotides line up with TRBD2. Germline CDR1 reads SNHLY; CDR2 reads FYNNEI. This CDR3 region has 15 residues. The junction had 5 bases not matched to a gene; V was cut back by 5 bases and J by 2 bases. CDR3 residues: CASSYATSGQETQYF. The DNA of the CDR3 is TGTGCCAGCAGTTACGCGACTAGCGGGCAAGAGACCCAGTACTTC.

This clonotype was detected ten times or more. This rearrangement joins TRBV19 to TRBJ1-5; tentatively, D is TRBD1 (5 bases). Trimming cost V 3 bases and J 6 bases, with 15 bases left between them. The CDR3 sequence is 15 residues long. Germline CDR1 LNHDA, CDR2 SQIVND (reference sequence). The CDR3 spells CASSMSSGQGQPQHF. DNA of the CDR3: TGTGCCAGTAGTATGTCATCCGGTCAGGGTCAGCCCCAGCATTTT.

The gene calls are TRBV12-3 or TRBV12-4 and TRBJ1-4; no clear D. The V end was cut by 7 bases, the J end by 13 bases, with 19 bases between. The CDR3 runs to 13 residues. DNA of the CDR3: TGTGCCAGCACCCCCTACGGAGGGAGCAGACTGTTTTTT. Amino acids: CASTPYGGSRLFF.

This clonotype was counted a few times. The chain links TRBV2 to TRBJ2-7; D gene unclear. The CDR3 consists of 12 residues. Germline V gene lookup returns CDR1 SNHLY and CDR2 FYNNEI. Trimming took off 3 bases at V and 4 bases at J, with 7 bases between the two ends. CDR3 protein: CASSDKSYEQYF. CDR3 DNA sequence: TGTGCCAGCAGTGATAAAAGTTACGAGCAGTACTTC.

CDR3 DNA: TGTGCCAGCGGTAAACAGGATCAGCCCCAGCATTTT. Protein sequence: CASGKQDQPQHF. The chain uses TRBV7-2 and TRBJ1-5; weak D call: TRBD1 (5 bases). This CDR3 is 12 amino acids long. V lost 8 bases and J lost 5, with 10 bases in between. Germline V gene data show CDR1 as SGHTA and CDR2 as FQGNSA.

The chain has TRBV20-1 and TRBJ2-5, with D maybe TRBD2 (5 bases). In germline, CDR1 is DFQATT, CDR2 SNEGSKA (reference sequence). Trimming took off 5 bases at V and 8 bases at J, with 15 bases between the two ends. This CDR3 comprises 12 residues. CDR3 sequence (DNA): TGCAGTGCTCCGCATGGAGGAGACACCCAGTACTTC. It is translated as CSAPHGGDTQYF.